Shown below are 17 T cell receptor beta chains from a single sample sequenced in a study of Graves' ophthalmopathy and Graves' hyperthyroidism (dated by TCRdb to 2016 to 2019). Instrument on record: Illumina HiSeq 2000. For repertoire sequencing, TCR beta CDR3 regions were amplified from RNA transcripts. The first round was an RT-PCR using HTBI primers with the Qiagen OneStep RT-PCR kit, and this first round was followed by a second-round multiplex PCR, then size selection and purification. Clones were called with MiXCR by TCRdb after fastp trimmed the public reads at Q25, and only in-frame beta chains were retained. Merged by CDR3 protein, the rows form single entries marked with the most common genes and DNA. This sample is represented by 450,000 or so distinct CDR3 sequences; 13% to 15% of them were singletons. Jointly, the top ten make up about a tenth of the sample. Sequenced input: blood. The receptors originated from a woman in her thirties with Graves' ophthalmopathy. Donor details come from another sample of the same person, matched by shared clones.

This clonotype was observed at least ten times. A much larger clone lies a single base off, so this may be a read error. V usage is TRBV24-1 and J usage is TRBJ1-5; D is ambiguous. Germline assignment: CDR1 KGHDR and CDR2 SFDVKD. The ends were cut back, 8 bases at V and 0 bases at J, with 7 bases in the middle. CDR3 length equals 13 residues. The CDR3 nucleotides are TGTGCCACCAATGAGGGTAGCAATCAGCCCCAGCATTTT. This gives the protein CATNEGSNQPQHF.

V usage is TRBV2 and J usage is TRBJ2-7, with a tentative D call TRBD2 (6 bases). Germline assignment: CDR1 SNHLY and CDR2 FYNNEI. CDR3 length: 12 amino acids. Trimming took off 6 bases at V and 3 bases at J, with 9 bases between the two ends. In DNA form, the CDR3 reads TGTGCCAGCAGGCCGGGGGTCTACGAGCAGTACTTC. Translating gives CASRPGVYEQYF.

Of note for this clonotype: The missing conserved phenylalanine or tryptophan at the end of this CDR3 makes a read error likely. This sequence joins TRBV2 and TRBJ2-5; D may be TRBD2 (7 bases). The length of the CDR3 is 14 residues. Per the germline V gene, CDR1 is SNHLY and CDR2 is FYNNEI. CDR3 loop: CASKEGRGQESQYY. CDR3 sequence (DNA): TGTGCCAGCAAGGAGGGGAGGGGACAAGAGTCCCAGTACTAC.

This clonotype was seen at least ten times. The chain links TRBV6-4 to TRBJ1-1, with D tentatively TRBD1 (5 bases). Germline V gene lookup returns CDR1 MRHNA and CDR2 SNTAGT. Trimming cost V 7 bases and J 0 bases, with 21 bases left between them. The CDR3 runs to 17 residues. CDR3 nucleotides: TGTGCCAGCATCCCCGGGACCCTGGCCTTCATGAACACTGAAGCTTTCTTT. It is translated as CASIPGTLAFMNTEAFF.

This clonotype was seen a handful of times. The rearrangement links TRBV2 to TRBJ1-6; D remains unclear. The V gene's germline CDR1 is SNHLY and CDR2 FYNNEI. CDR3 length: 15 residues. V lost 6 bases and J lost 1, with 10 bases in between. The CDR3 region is CASSPRESYNSPLHF. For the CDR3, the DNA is TGTGCCAGCAGCCCCCGGGAGTCCTATAATTCACCCCTCCACTTT.

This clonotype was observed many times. CDR3 loop: CASSQTPGGTNTEAFF. DNA for the CDR3: TGTGCCAGCAGCCAAACCCCCGGGGGAACGAACACTGAAGCTTTCTTT. The V call is TRBV4-2, the J call TRBJ1-1, with D perhaps matching TRBD1 (5 bases). Germline V gene sequence: CDR1 LGHNA, CDR2 YNFKEQ. Trimming left V 2 bases short and J 1 base short, with 14 bases between. The CDR3 is made up of 16 amino acids.

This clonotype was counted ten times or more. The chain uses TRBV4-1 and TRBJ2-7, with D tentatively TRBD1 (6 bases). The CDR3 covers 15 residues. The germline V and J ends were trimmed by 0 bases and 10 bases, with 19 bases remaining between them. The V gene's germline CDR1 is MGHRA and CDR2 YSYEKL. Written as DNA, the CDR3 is TGCGCCAGCAGCCAAGAAGGACAGACCTCTACGGTACAGTACTTC. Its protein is CASSQEGQTSTVQYF.

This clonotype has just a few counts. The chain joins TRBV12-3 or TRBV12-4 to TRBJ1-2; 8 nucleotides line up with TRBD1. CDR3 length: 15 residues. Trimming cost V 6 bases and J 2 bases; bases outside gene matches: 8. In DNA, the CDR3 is TGTGCCAGCAGCCAACAGCGACAGGGGAACTATGGCTACACCTTC. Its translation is CASSQQRQGNYGYTF.

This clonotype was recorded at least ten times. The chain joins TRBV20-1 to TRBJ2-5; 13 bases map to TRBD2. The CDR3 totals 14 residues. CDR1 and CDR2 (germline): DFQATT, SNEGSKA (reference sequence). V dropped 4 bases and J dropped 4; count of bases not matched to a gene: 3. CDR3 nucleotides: TGCAGTGCTAAGACTAGCGGGAGGTCAGAGACCCAGTACTTC. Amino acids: CSAKTSGRSETQYF.

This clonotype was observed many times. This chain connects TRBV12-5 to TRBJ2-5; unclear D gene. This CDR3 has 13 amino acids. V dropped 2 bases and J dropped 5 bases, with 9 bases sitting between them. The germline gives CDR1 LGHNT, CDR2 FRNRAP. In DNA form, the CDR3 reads TGTGCTAGTGGTTTGCCTCCCGGTGAGACCCAGTACTTC. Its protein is CASGLPPGETQYF.

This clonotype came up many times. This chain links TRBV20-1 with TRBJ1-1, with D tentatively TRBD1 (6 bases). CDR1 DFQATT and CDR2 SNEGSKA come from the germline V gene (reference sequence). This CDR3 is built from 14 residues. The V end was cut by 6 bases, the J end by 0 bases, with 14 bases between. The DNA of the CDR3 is TGCAGTGCAACCCGGACAGTCATGAACACTGAAGCTTTCTTT. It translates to CSATRTVMNTEAFF.

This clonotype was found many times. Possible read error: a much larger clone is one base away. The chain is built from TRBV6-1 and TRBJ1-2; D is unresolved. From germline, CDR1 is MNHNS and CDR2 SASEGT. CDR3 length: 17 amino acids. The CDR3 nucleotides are TGTGCCACCAGTGAAGGAACCAAAGAATTGCTATACTATGGCTACACCTTC. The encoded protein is CATSEGTKELLYYGYTF.

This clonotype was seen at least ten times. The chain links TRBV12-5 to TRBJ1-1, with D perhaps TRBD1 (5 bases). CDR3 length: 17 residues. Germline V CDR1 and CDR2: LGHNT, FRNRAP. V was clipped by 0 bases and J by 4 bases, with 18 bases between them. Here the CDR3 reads CASGLVRAGRERTEAFF. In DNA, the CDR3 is TGTGCTAGTGGTTTGGTAAGGGCAGGGCGGGAGCGCACTGAAGCTTTCTTT.

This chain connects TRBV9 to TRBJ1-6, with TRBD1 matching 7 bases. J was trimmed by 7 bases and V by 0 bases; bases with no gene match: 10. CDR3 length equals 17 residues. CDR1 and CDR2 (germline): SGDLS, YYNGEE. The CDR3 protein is CASSVADGNRGNSPLHF. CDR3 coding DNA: TGTGCCAGCAGCGTAGCTGACGGGAACAGGGGAAATTCACCCCTCCACTTT.

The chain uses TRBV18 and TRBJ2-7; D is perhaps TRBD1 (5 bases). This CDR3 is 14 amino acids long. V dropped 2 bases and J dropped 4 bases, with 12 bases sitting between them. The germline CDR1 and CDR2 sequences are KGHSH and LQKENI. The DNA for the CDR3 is TGTGCCAGCTCACCATCAGGACAACTATACGAGCAGTACTTC. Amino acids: CASSPSGQLYEQYF.

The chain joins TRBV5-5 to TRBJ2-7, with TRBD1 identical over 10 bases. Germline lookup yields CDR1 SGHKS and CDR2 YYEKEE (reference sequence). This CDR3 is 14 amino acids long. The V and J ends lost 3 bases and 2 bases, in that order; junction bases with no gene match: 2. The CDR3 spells CASSWGTGAYEQYF. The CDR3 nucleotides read TGTGCCAGCAGCTGGGGGACAGGGGCCTACGAGCAGTACTTC.

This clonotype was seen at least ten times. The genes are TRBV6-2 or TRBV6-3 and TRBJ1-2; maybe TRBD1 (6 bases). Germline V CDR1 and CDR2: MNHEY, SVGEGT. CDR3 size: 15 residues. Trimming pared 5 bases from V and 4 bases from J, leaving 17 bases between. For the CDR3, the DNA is TGTGCCAGCAGTCCAGGGGCCACGGAGATCTATGGCTACACCTTC. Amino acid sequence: CASSPGATEIYGYTF.